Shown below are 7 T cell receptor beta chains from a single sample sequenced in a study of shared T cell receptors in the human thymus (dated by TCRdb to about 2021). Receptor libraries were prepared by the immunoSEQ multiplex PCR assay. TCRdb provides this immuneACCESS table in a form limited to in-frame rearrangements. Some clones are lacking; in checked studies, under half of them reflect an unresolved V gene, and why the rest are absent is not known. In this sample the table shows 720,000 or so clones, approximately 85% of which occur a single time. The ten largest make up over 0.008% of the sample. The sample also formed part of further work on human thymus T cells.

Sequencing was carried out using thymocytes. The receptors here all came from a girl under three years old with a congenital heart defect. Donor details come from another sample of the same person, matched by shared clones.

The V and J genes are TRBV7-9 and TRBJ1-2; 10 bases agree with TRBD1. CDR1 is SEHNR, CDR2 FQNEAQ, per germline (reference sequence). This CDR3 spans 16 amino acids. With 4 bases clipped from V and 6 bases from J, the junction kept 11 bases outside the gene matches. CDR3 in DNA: TGTGCCAGCAGCTCGCCGGGACAGGGGTTTCGTAATGGCTACACCTTC. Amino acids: CASSSPGQGFRNGYTF.

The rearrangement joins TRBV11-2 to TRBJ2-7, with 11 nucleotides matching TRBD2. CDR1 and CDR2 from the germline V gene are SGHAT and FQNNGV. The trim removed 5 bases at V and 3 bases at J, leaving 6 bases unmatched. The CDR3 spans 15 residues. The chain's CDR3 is CASSQLAGAVYEQYF. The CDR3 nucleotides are TGTGCCAGCAGCCAACTAGCGGGGGCGGTCTACGAGCAGTACTTC.

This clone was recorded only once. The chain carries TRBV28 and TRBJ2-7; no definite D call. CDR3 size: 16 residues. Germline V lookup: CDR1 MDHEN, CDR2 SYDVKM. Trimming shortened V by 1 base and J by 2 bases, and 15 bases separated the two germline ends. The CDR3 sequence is CASSLYGVNLAYEQYF. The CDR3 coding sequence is TGTGCCAGCAGTTTATACGGAGTGAACCTAGCCTACGAGCAGTACTTC.

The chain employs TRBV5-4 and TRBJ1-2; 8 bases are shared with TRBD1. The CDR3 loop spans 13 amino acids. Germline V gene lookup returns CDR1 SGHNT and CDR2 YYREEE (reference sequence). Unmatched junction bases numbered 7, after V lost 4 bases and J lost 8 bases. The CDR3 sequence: CASSAGTGQGYTF. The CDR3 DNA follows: TGTGCCAGCAGCGCCGGGACAGGCCAAGGCTACACCTTC.

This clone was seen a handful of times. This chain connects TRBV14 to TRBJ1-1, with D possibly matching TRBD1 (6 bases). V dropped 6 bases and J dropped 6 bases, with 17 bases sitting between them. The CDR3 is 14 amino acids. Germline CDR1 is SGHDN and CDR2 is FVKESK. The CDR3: CASSRGGVPPEAFF. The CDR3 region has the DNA TGTGCCAGCAGTCGAGGGGGAGTCCCACCTGAAGCTTTCTTT.

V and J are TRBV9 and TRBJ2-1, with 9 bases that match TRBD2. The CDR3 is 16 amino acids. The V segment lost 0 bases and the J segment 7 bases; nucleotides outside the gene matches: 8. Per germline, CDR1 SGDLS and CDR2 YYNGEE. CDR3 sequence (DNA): TGTGCCAGCAGCGTAGCCTGGCGGGGGGGCCTGAATGAGCAGTTCTTC. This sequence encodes CASSVAWRGGLNEQFF.

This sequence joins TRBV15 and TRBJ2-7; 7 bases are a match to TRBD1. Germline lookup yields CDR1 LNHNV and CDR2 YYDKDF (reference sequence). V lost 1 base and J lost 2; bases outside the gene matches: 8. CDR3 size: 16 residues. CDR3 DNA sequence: TGTGCCACCAGCAGAGGGGGACAGAAGCAAGCCTACGAGCAGTACTTC. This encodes CATSRGGQKQAYEQYF. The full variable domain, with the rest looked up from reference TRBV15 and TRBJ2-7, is DAMVIQNPRYQVTQFGKPVTLSCSQTLNHNVMYWYQQKSSQAPKLLFHYYDKDFNNEADTPDNFQSRRPNTSFCFLDIRSPGLGDTAMYLCATSRGGQKQAYEQYFGPGTRLTVT.